This entry lists 22 T cell receptor beta chains sequenced from one sample in a study of OX40 agonist ivuxolimab in advanced cancers. Data came from immunoSEQ multiplex PCR; TCRdb stores just in-frame clones and leaves some out. The table has more than 55,000 clones, nearly 90% seen once. The specimen comprised CD4+ or CD8+ T cells sorted from blood, sampled in a trial of the OX40 agonist ivuxolimab. The origin of the receptors is an adult with an advanced solid tumor such as melanoma, head and neck, liver or kidney cancer.

The V and J genes are TRBV6-5 and TRBJ2-5; D is undetermined. The CDR3 has 11 amino acids. V was cut by 8 bases and J by 4 bases, with 8 bases left in between. Per germline, CDR1 MNHEY and CDR2 SVGAGI. CDR3 nucleotide sequence: TGTGCCAGCTTCGGCGGAGAGACCCAGTACTTC. It translates to CASFGGETQYF.

The gene calls are TRBV7-9 and TRBJ1-4; D ambiguous. This CDR3 spans 15 amino acids. V lost 1 base, J lost 7 bases, and 13 bases lay in between. CDR1 is SEHNR and CDR2 is FQNEAQ in the germline V gene (reference sequence). As DNA, the CDR3 is TGTGCCAGCAGCTTAGTAGCTGCCACGAGTGAAAAACTGTTTTTT. Translated, it gives CASSLVAATSEKLFF. The full variable domain, its missing parts supplied by reference TRBV7-9 and TRBJ1-4, is DTGVSQNPRHKITKRGQNVTFRCDPISEHNRLYWYRQTLGQGPEFLTYFQNEAQLEKSRLLSDRFSAERPKGSFSTLEIQRTEQGDSAMYLCASSLVAATSEKLFFGSGTQLSVL.

This clone occurred once. The V and J genes are TRBV27 and TRBJ2-3, with D maybe TRBD1 (6 bases). V shed 3 bases and J shed 0 bases, with 19 bases lying between them. Germline loops: CDR1 MNHEY, CDR2 SMNVEV (reference sequence). The CDR3 is made up of 18 amino acids. The chain's CDR3 is CASSLDSFWSISTDTQYF. The CDR3 coding sequence is TGTGCCAGCAGTTTGGACAGCTTTTGGTCGATTAGCACAGATACGCAGTATTTT.

This chain connects TRBV18 to TRBJ2-5, with D unresolved. Germline CDR1 is KGHSH and CDR2 is LQKENI. The length of the CDR3 is 15 residues. With 6 bases removed from V and 2 bases from J, the gap between germline ends came to 16 bases. The CDR3 protein is CASSRIRASQETQYF. In nucleotides, the CDR3 is TGTGCCAGCTCTCGAATCCGGGCTTCACAAGAGACCCAGTACTTC.

This clone was seen more than once but under ten times. The chain has TRBV5-6 and TRBJ2-2; D remains ambiguous. Looked up from germline, CDR1 is SGHDT and CDR2 is YYEEEE. The CDR3 runs to 15 residues. The V gene lost 5 bases and the J gene lost 1 base, with 12 bases spanning the gap. CDR3 bases: TGTGCCAGCAGGGACCGGGCCCTGAACACCGGGGAGCTGTTTTTT. Amino acids: CASRDRALNTGELFF.

The rearrangement joins TRBV2 to TRBJ1-5, with TRBD1 matching 9 bases. The germline gives CDR1 SNHLY, CDR2 FYNNEI. The J segment lost 3 bases and the V segment lost 6 bases, leaving 3 bases of the junction unmatched. This CDR3 contains 14 residues. CDR3 residues: CASRGTGPNQPQHF. The CDR3 DNA sequence: TGTGCCAGCAGGGGGACAGGGCCCAATCAGCCCCAGCATTTT. The variable domain in full, completed from reference TRBV2 and TRBJ1-5, reads EPEVTQTPSHQVTQMGQEVILRCVPISNHLYFYWYRQILGQKVEFLVSFYNNEISEKSEIFDDQFSVERPDGSNFTLKIRSTKLEDSAMYFCASRGTGPNQPQHFGDGTRLSIL.

This rearrangement joins TRBV5-6 to TRBJ2-4; D call uncertain. The germline V and J ends were trimmed by 0 bases and 0 bases, with 10 bases remaining between them. The CDR3 has 16 amino acids. In germline, CDR1 is SGHDT, CDR2 YYEEEE. CDR3 sequence (DNA): TGTGCCAGCAGCTTGGAAGAAAATCTAGCCAAAAACATTCAGTACTTC. Encoded protein: CASSLEENLAKNIQYF.

This chain joins TRBV28 and TRBJ2-1; a possible D gene is TRBD2 (7 bases). V shed 7 bases and J shed 8 bases, with 21 bases lying between them. The length of the CDR3 is 15 residues. Germline assignment: CDR1 MDHEN and CDR2 SYDVKM. The CDR3 protein is CASMRGGLNRDEQFF. The CDR3 coding sequence is TGTGCCAGCATGAGGGGGGGGCTTAATAGAGATGAGCAGTTCTTC.

CDR3: CASSGDRALNTEAFF. Written as DNA, the CDR3 is TGTGCCAGCAGTGGGGACAGGGCCCTAAACACTGAAGCTTTCTTT. This chain links TRBV2 with TRBJ1-1; TRBD1 matches at 9 bases. Germline V gene sequence: CDR1 SNHLY, CDR2 FYNNEI. With 4 bases clipped from V and 2 bases from J, the junction kept 5 bases outside the gene matches. The CDR3 has 15 residues.

DNA of the CDR3: TGTGCCAGCAGTTACCCTCTCGGGGCCGGGGAGCTGTTTTTT. It is translated as CASSYPLGAGELFF. The chain couples TRBV6-5 to TRBJ2-2, with a possible D match to TRBD2 (5 bases). The germline V and J ends were trimmed by 2 bases and 6 bases, with 10 bases remaining between them. The CDR3 covers 14 residues. CDR1 MNHEY and CDR2 SVGAGI come from the germline V gene.

V usage is TRBV5-8 and J usage is TRBJ1-2, with TRBD1 as a possible D gene (6 bases). Trimming removed 1 base at V and 2 bases at J, with 12 bases between. The CDR3 has 15 residues. The germline gives CDR1 SGHTS, CDR2 YDEGEE. The DNA of the CDR3 is TGTGCCAGCAGCTTGATACAGGGCGGAAACTATGGCTACACCTTC. This sequence encodes CASSLIQGGNYGYTF.

CDR3 nucleotide sequence: TGTGCCAGCAGCCAGTCCGGGACAGGTTTCGAAGCTTTCTTT. Protein: CASSQSGTGFEAFF. V gene TRBV6-5 combines with J gene TRBJ1-1; TRBD1 matches 8 bases. The CDR3 runs to 14 residues. With V trimmed by 6 bases and J by 8 bases, 11 bases remained unmatched. Per the germline V gene, CDR1 is MNHEY and CDR2 is SVGAGI.

The chain recombines TRBV19 with TRBJ2-6; no clear D. Trimming took off 9 bases at V and 0 bases at J, with 9 bases between the two ends. The CDR3 covers 14 residues. CDR1 and CDR2 from the germline V gene are LNHDA and SQIVND (reference sequence). In DNA form, the CDR3 reads TGTGCCAGCAATGACAACTCTGGGGCCAACGTCCTGACTTTC. Its translation is CASNDNSGANVLTF.

This clone appeared a single time. The chain joins TRBV4-1 to TRBJ2-5; D might be TRBD1 (6 bases). The end of the DNA aligns better with TRBJ2-7, so the J call may be wrong. This CDR3 comprises 15 residues. Germline V CDR1 and CDR2: MGHRA, YSYEKL. Here the CDR3 reads CASSLGGTNSYEQYF. Here the CDR3 DNA reads TGCGCCAGCAGCCTGGGTGGGACAAACTCCTACGAGCAGTACTTC.

The chain couples TRBV28 to TRBJ1-2, with TRBD1 matching 9 bases. Germline assignment: CDR1 MDHEN and CDR2 SYDVKM. The V segment lost 6 bases and the J segment 6 bases; nucleotides outside the gene matches: 5. CDR3 size: 13 residues. In nucleotides, the CDR3 is TGTGCCAGCAGCTCAACAGGGGGCAATGGCTACACCTTC. Its protein is CASSSTGGNGYTF.

V and J are TRBV7-9 and TRBJ1-5; 7 nucleotides align to TRBD1. V dropped 6 bases and J dropped 6; count of bases not matched to a gene: 14. The germline gives CDR1 SEHNR, CDR2 FQNEAQ (reference sequence). The CDR3 contains 16 residues. CDR3: CASSDRSTGVSQPQHF. As DNA, the CDR3 is TGTGCCAGCAGTGACCGATCAACAGGGGTTAGTCAGCCCCAGCATTTT.

This clone was seen once. The chain is built from TRBV28 and TRBJ1-2; tentatively, D is TRBD1 (5 bases). Trimming took off 4 bases at V and 7 bases at J, with 16 bases between the two ends. Germline CDR1 reads MDHEN; CDR2 reads SYDVKM. The CDR3 is 14 amino acids. CDR3 DNA: TGTGCCAGCAGTTCCGGGACGGCCAAGGGTGGCTACACCTTC. Translation: CASSSGTAKGGYTF.

A word on this clone: A single base separates this from a much larger clone, so it may be a read error. This rearrangement joins TRBV7-3 to TRBJ2-7; 8 bases agree with TRBD1. The germline V gene encodes CDR1 SGHTA and CDR2 FQGTGA. The CDR3 has 14 amino acids. Losses at the gene ends were 6 bases for V and 1 base for J; bases not matched to a gene: 5. The CDR3 coding sequence is TGTGCCAGCAGTTCCGGGACAGGATCCTACGAGCAGTACTTC. It yields the protein CASSSGTGSYEQYF.

The chain carries TRBV30 and TRBJ1-1; D gene ambiguous. Trimming cost V 0 bases and J 0 bases, with 5 bases left between them. This CDR3 spans 13 amino acids. Germline lookup yields CDR1 GTSNPN and CDR2 SVGIG (reference sequence). The CDR3 sequence: CAWSVGMNTEAFF. DNA for the CDR3: TGTGCCTGGAGTGTCGGCATGAACACTGAAGCTTTCTTT.

The J gene is TRBJ1-5, the V gene TRBV28; the D is unclear. The CDR3 has 12 residues. Germline loops: CDR1 MDHEN, CDR2 SYDVKM. V was trimmed by 2 bases and J by 7 bases, leaving 6 bases between them. Here the CDR3 DNA reads TGTGCCAGCAGTTTACGGTACCAGCCCCAGCATTTT. Its translation: CASSLRYQPQHF.

V usage is TRBV4-2 and J usage is TRBJ2-5; D is possibly TRBD2 (5 bases). V was trimmed by 0 bases and J by 5 bases, leaving 16 bases between them. The CDR3 length is 16 residues. CDR1 and CDR2 (germline): LGHNA, YNFKEQ. This CDR3 reads CASSQDAQNTGETQYF. The CDR3 nucleotides read TGTGCCAGCAGCCAAGATGCGCAGAACACGGGGGAGACCCAGTACTTC.

This sequence joins TRBV5-1 and TRBJ2-1; D unresolved. V lost 0 bases and J lost 8, with 6 bases in between. This CDR3 is 12 amino acids long. The germline V gene encodes CDR1 SGHRS and CDR2 YFSETQ. CDR3 sequence reads: CASSLGADEQFF. The CDR3 DNA follows: TGCGCCAGCAGCTTGGGGGCCGATGAGCAGTTCTTC.